This TCR beta chain is from a study of T cells expressing NK-cell markers. TCRdb re-analyzed the 5' RACE reads; it lists each CDR3 protein once, without DNA. This repertoire includes roughly 350,000 distinct CDR3 sequences. Germline CDR1 reads SGHRS; CDR2 reads YFSETQ. This CDR3 has 15 amino acids. The clonotype originates from a man aged 18-70 years in good health. V gene TRBV5-1 combines with J gene TRBJ2-2; lacking DNA, the TRBD1 call made by TCRdb goes unchecked. The specimen was blood T cells: a sorted CD56 or NKG2C T cell subset, CD4+ or CD8+ T cells, or bulk PBMC T cells (not recorded which). Here the CDR3 reads CASSLGTRDTGELFF. Full variable domain (missing parts from reference TRBV5-1 and TRBJ2-2): KAGVTQTPRYLIKTRGQQVTLSCSPISGHRSVSWYQQTPGQGLQFLFEYFSETQRNKGNFPGRFSGRQFSNSRSEMNVSTLELGDSALYLCASSLGTRDTGELFFGEGSRLTVL.